This is a list of T cell receptor beta chains from one sample in a study of blood T cell repertoires in COVID-19. Some clones are missing from TCRdb's copy, which holds only in-frame ones; the method was immunoSEQ multiplex PCR. Of roughly 300,000 clones listed, 85% were seen once; the top ten hold roughly 14%. Source material: peripheral blood. The source of these receptors is a human donor in a cohort sampled during active COVID-19. Each CDR3 is given with its conserved first and last residue. The D gene is left open where the match is weak. Size is omitted from some rows. Given values are once, few, many or a class for expanded clones.

d_gene,abundance,v_gene,j_gene,CDR3aa,CDR3nt
TRBD2,-,TRBV25-1,TRBJ2-3,CASARLAGYADTQYF,TGTGCCAGCGCTCGACTAGCGGGATACGCAGATACGCAGTATTTT
-,-,TRBV4-1,TRBJ1-2,CATTRNTQPYGYTF,TGCGCCACCACCAGGAACACCCAACCCTATGGCTACACCTTC
-,-,TRBV2,TRBJ1-4,CASSLDGGNEKLFF,TGTGCCAGCAGCCTCGACGGGGGGAATGAAAAACTGTTTTTT
TRBD2,once,TRBV7-2,TRBJ2-1,CASSSLSGRVINEQFF,TGTGCCAGCAGCTCCCTTAGCGGGAGGGTTATCAATGAGCAGTTCTTC
-,-,TRBV10-2,TRBJ1-2,CASRETGQTGYGYTF,TGCGCCAGCAGGGAAACCGGACAGACTGGCTATGGCTACACCTTC
TRBD2,-,TRBV6-6,TRBJ2-7,CASTGLAYEQYF,TGTGCCAGCACCGGACTAGCGTACGAGCAGTACTTC
-,few,TRBV6-2/TRBV6-3,TRBJ2-7,CASSRRTLSYEQYF,TGTGCCAGCAGCCGACGGACTCTCTCCTACGAGCAGTACTTC
-,-,TRBV11-2,TRBJ2-3,CASSLGLPDTQYF,TGTGCCAGCAGCCTGGGCCTCCCAGATACGCAGTATTTT
TRBD1,-,TRBV7-6,TRBJ1-2,CASSSDRVGGYGYTF,TGTGCCAGCAGCTCAGACAGGGTCGGAGGATATGGCTACACCTTC
-,-,TRBV9,TRBJ2-7,CASSVGLSSYEQYF,TGTGCCAGCAGCGTAGGACTGAGCTCCTACGAGCAGTACTTC
TRBD2,-,TRBV10-2,TRBJ2-1,CASSGASGRGSSYNEQFF,TGCGCCAGCAGTGGGGCTAGCGGGAGGGGAAGCTCCTACAATGAGCAGTTCTTC
TRBD2,-,TRBV6-1,TRBJ2-1,CASSGYGSGSLNEQFF,TGTGCCAGCAGTGGGTACGGTAGCGGGAGCCTAAATGAGCAGTTCTTC
-,-,TRBV18,TRBJ2-1,CASIPFYSYNEQFF,TGTGCCAGCATCCCTTTCTACTCATACAATGAGCAGTTCTTC
TRBD1,-,TRBV28,TRBJ1-2,CASHEGARYGYTF,TGTGCCAGCCACGAGGGGGCGCGGTATGGCTACACCTTC
-,-,TRBV30,TRBJ2-1,CAWTLVGSGAYNEQFF,TGTGCCTGGACTCTTGTAGGGTCAGGGGCCTACAATGAGCAGTTCTTC